Below are 14 T cell receptor beta chains sequenced from a single sample in a study of OX40 agonist ivuxolimab in advanced cancers. The repertoire was sequenced with immunoSEQ multiplex PCR; TCRdb's copy has only in-frame clones and lacks some. Here the sample spans 55,000 to 65,000 clones, approximately 86% being singletons. The sequences come from CD4+ or CD8+ T cells sorted from blood, collected in a trial of the OX40 agonist ivuxolimab. These TCRs come from an adult with an advanced solid tumor such as melanoma, head and neck, liver or kidney cancer.

This clone has a single count. V gene TRBV2 combines with J gene TRBJ2-2, with D uncertain. There are 14 residues in the CDR3. CDR1 and CDR2 from the germline V gene are SNHLY and FYNNEI. The V gene lost 6 bases and the J gene lost 7 bases, with 15 bases spanning the gap. The CDR3 bases are TGTGCCAGCAGAAAGATTCGTGGGGACGGGGAGCTGTTTTTT. This codes for CASRKIRGDGELFF.

The J gene is TRBJ1-2, the V gene TRBV4-2; tentative D call: TRBD1 (5 bases). Germline-derived CDR1 and CDR2 are LGHNA and YNFKEQ. V lost 0 bases and J lost 4, with 9 bases in between. CDR3 length equals 14 residues. The CDR3 nucleotides read TGTGCCAGCAGCCAAGATCGGGGGTCCTATGGCTACACCTTC. Its translation is CASSQDRGSYGYTF.

The rearrangement links TRBV10-2 to TRBJ2-7; 7 bases are a match to TRBD2. This CDR3 spans 12 amino acids. Germline CDR1 reads WSHSY; CDR2 reads SAAADI. The junction had 7 bases not matched to a gene; V was cut back by 8 bases and J by 6 bases. CDR3 loop: CASGLDGGEQYF. The DNA for the CDR3 is TGCGCCAGCGGACTAGACGGCGGCGAGCAGTACTTC.

CDR3 amino acids: CASSELEGGGNEQFF. The CDR3 coding sequence is TGTGCCAGCAGTGAATTGGAGGGAGGGGGAAATGAGCAGTTCTTC. V gene TRBV25-1 combines with J gene TRBJ2-1, with D perhaps matching TRBD2 (7 bases). The germline CDR1 and CDR2 sequences are MGHDK and SYGVNS. The CDR3 totals 15 residues. Trimming took off 1 base at V and 7 bases at J, with 14 bases between the two ends.

This sequence joins TRBV28 and TRBJ1-2, with D unresolved. V lost 11 bases and J lost 5, with 24 bases in between. Germline values: CDR1 MDHEN, CDR2 SYDVKM. This CDR3 is 15 amino acids long. CDR3: CAAHGSSSTRYGYTF. In DNA form, the CDR3 reads TGTGCCGCTCATGGGAGCAGCTCCACACGGTATGGCTACACCTTC.

The genes are TRBV2 and TRBJ2-3; 7 bases agree with TRBD2. Trimming took 8 bases from V and 0 from J; bases not matched to a gene: 5. This CDR3 has 14 amino acids. CDR1 is SNHLY and CDR2 is FYNNEI in the germline V gene. The CDR3 is CASLVSGSTDTQYF. The CDR3 DNA reads as TGTGCCAGCTTAGTTAGCGGGAGCACAGATACGCAGTATTTT. Full variable domain (rest looked up from reference TRBV2 and TRBJ2-3): EPEVTQTPSHQVTQMGQEVILRCVPISNHLYFYWYRQILGQKVEFLVSFYNNEISEKSEIFDDQFSVERPDGSNFTLKIRSTKLEDSAMYFCASLVSGSTDTQYFGPGTRLTVL.

This clone was seen only once. The chain employs TRBV7-9 and TRBJ1-1, with a possible D match to TRBD1 (5 bases). Deletions cut 6 bases from V and 0 bases from J, with 20 bases between. Germline CDR1 and CDR2: SEHNR and FQNEAQ (reference sequence). This CDR3 comprises 17 residues. DNA for the CDR3: TGTGCCAGCAGTAGTGGTGGGGGGGACCCAGTGAACACTGAAGCTTTCTTT. Its translation: CASSSGGGDPVNTEAFF.

The rearrangement uses TRBV7-3 and TRBJ1-6; D may be TRBD1 (5 bases). Germline V gene sequence: CDR1 SGHTA, CDR2 FQGTGA. With 2 bases removed from V and 8 bases from J, the gap between germline ends came to 13 bases. The CDR3 covers 15 residues. The CDR3 nucleotides read TGTGCCAGCAGCTTAGGGGGACCTCCCGATTCACCCCTCCACTTT. It encodes CASSLGGPPDSPLHF.

The chain employs TRBV10-1 and TRBJ2-3; D possibly uses TRBD1 or TRBD2 (5 bases each). Germline V gives CDR1 WNHNN, CDR2 SYGVQD (reference sequence). There are 13 residues in the CDR3. V shed 4 bases and J shed 6 bases, with 11 bases lying between them. CDR3 loop: CASSVAGSDTQYF. CDR3 nucleotides: TGCGCCAGCAGTGTTGCAGGGAGTGATACGCAGTATTTT.

The rearrangement links TRBV21-1 to TRBJ2-3; the table's D call of TRBD1 was not tested on the DNA. TRBV21-1 is a pseudogene locus. This CDR3 spans 14 amino acids. CDR3 in DNA: TGTGCCAGCACACAGACAGGGAGCACAGATACGCAGTATTTT. Protein product: CASTQTGSTDTQYF.

The chain carries TRBV19 and TRBJ2-4, with D possibly matching TRBD1 (5 bases). CDR1 and CDR2 (germline): LNHDA, SQIVND (reference sequence). The V end was cut by 4 bases, the J end by 1 base, with 11 bases between. This CDR3 region has 15 residues. The CDR3 coding sequence is TGTGCCAGTAGTAACGCAGGGTATGCCAAAAACATTCAGTACTTC. As protein: CASSNAGYAKNIQYF.

This chain joins TRBV7-9 and TRBJ1-2; D unresolved. Trimming removed 5 bases from V and 4 bases from J, with 14 bases in between. The CDR3 has 14 residues. Per the germline V gene, CDR1 is SEHNR and CDR2 is FQNEAQ (reference sequence). The CDR3 loop reads CASSGVMGGYGYTF. The CDR3 DNA sequence: TGTGCCAGCAGCGGAGTGATGGGAGGCTATGGCTACACCTTC.

The V and J genes are TRBV27 and TRBJ2-7; no reliable D call. The CDR3 covers 13 residues. Germline CDR1 and CDR2: MNHEY and SMNVEV (reference sequence). V shed 3 bases and J shed 6 bases, with 12 bases lying between them. The CDR3 region has the DNA TGTGCCAGCAGTTTGGGTCGGCAGATCGAGCAGTACTTC. Protein sequence: CASSLGRQIEQYF.

The chain combines TRBV5-1 with TRBJ2-7; D might be TRBD1 or TRBD2, each matching 5 bases. The CDR3 length is 13 residues. The V end lost 4 bases, the J end lost 2 bases, and 10 bases lay between the germline ends. In germline, CDR1 is SGHRS, CDR2 YFSETQ. Here the CDR3 DNA reads TGCGCCAGCAGCCGAACGGGGCCCTACGAGCAGTACTTC. The encoded protein is CASSRTGPYEQYF.